This is a list of T cell receptor beta chains from one sample in a study of T cells in Graves' hyperthyroidism and ophthalmopathy. In TCRdb, the multiplex PCR reads were re-called with MiXCR into one record per CDR3 protein. The profile covers about 770,000 distinct CDR3 sequences, with around 20% appearing a single time and 16% taken by the ten largest. The sample was blood. These receptor sequences come from a woman in her fifties or sixties with Graves' hyperthyroidism that later progressed to Graves' ophthalmopathy. The CDR3 runs from the conserved cysteine through the conserved F or W. Each record gives: clone size, V gene, J gene, D gene, CDR3 DNA, CDR3 protein. A D gene is named only where the DNA matches it firmly. Clone size is stated in some rows and not others, as once, few, many or a class when expanded.

>many|TRBV7-6|TRBJ2-2|-
TGTGCCAGCAGTTTAGTTACCAACACCGGGGAGCTGTTTTTT
CASSLVTNTGELFF
>-|TRBV18|TRBJ2-7|-
TGTGCCAGCTCAGGGACAAGTGGGGCCTACGAGCAGTACTTC
CASSGTSGAYEQYF
>many|TRBV3-1|TRBJ1-1|-
TGTGCCAGCAGCCAAGTTCTGCGGGTGAACACTGAAGCTTTCTTT
CASSQVLRVNTEAFF
>once|TRBV6-1|TRBJ2-1|-
TGTGCCAGCAGTGAAGAGCAGGGCGATGAGCAGTTCTTC
CASSEEQGDEQFF
>-|TRBV20-1|TRBJ2-7|TRBD1
TGCAGTGCTAGGGACAAGACAGGGGGCGTCTACGAGCAGTACTTC
CSARDKTGGVYEQYF
>-|TRBV20-1|TRBJ1-6|-
TGCAGTGCTAGAAGTCCACCAAATAATTCACCCCTCCACTTT
CSARSPPNNSPLHF
>-|TRBV6-1|TRBJ2-2|-
TGTGCCAGCTCTAAGGGATCTGGCGGGGAGCTGTTTTTT
CASSKGSGGELFF
>many|TRBV20-1|TRBJ2-5|-
TGCAGTGCTCCCCGAATAACGGGGTGGCAAGAGACCCAGTACTTC
CSAPRITGWQETQYF
>-|TRBV27|TRBJ2-7|-
TGTGCCAGCAGTTTCGGCAAATTGGGGTTTTACGAGCAGTACTTC
CASSFGKLGFYEQYF
>-|TRBV4-2|TRBJ1-2|-
TGTGCCAGCAGCCAAGAAGGTCGGCCTAAGGGCTACACCTTC
CASSQEGRPKGYTF